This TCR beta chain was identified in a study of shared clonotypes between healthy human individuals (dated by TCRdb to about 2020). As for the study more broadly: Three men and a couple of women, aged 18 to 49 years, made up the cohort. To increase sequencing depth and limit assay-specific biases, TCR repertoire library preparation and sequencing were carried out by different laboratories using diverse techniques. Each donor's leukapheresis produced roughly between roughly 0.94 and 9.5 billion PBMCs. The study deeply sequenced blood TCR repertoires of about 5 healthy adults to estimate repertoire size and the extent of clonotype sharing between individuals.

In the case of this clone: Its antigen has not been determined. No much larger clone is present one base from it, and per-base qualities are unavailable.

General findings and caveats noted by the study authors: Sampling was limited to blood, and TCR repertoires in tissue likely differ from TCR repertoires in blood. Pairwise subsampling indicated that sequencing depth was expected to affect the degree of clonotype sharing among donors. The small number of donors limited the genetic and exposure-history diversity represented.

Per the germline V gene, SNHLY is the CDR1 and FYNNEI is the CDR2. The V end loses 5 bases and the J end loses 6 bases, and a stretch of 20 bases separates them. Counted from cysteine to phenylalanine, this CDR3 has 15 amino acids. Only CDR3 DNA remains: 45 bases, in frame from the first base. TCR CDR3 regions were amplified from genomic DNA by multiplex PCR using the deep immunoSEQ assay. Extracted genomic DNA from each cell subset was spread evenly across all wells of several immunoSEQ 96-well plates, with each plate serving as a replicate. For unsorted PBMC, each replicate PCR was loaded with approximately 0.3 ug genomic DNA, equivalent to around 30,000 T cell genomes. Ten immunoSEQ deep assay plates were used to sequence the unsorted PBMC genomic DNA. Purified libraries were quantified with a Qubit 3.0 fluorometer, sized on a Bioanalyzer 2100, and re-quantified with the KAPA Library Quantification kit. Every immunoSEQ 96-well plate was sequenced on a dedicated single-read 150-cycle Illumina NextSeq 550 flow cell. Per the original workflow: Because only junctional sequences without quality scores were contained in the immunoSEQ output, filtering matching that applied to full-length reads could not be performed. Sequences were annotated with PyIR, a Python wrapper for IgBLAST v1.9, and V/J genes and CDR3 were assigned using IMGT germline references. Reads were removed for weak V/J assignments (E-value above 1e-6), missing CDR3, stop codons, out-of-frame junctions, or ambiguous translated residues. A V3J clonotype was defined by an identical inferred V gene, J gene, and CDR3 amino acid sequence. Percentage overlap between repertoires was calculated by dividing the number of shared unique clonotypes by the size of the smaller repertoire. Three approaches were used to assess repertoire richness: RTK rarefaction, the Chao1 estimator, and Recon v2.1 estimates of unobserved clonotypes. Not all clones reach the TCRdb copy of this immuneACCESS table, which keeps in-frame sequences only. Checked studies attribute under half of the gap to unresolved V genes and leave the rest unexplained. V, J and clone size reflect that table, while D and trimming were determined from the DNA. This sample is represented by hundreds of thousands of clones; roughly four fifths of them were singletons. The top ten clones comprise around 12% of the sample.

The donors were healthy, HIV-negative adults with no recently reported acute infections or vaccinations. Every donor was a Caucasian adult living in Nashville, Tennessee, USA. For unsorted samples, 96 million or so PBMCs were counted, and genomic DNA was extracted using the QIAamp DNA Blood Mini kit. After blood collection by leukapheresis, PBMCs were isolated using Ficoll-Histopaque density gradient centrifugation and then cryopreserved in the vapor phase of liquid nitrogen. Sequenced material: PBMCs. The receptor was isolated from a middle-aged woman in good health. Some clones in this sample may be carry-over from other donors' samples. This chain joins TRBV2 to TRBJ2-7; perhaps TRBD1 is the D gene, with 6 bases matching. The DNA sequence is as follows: TGTGCCAGCAGTAACACAGGGTTCGCTAGCTTCGAGCAGTACTTC. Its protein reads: CASSNTGFASFEQYF.